Listed below are T cell receptor beta chains from one sample, sequenced in a study of Graves' ophthalmopathy and Graves' hyperthyroidism. TCRdb called the multiplex PCR reads again in MiXCR, with one record for every CDR3 protein. The sample contains about 380,000 distinct CDR3 sequences, approximately 15% of which appear only once. What was sequenced was peripheral blood. Every receptor here comes from a woman younger than 30 with stable Graves' hyperthyroidism. Each CDR3 is given with its conserved first and last residue. D genes are given only for firm matches. Clone size is not always given. Where it is, it says once, few, many or a class for expanded clones.

CDR3: CASSLPTFGGPTDTQYF
DNA: TGTGCCAGCAGCTTACCCACCTTCGGCGGCCCCACAGATACGCAGTATTTT
J: TRBJ2-3
V: TRBV11-2
D: NA
size: few

CDR3: CASTWTGAYEQYF
DNA: TGTGCCAGCACCTGGACAGGAGCCTACGAGCAGTACTTC
J: TRBJ2-7
V: TRBV2
D: TRBD1
size: many

CDR3: CASSQGVGEQYF
DNA: TGTGCCAGCAGTCAAGGGGTCGGCGAGCAGTACTTC
J: TRBJ2-7
V: TRBV12-3/TRBV12-4
D: NA
size: many

CDR3: CASSEALRGAGTF
DNA: TGTGCCAGCAGTGAAGCTCTTCGGGGGGCGGGGACCTTC
J: TRBJ1-2
V: TRBV6-1
D: NA
size: many

CDR3: CASSEGESVSETQYF
DNA: TGTGCCAGCAGTGAAGGTGAGAGTGTCTCAGAGACCCAGTACTTC
J: TRBJ2-5
V: TRBV6-1
D: NA
size: NA

CDR3: CASSLGARRYTF
DNA: TGTGCCAGCAGTTTAGGAGCGCGTCGTTACACCTTC
J: TRBJ1-2
V: TRBV12-3/TRBV12-4
D: NA
size: many

CDR3: CASSPWTSGEQETQYF
DNA: TGTGCCAGCAGTCCCTGGACTAGCGGGGAACAAGAGACCCAGTACTTC
J: TRBJ2-5
V: TRBV6-1
D: TRBD2
size: NA

CDR3: CASSFSRGTEAFF
DNA: TGTGCCAGCAGTTTTAGCAGGGGCACTGAAGCTTTCTTT
J: TRBJ1-1
V: TRBV12-3/TRBV12-4
D: NA
size: many

CDR3: CASSDRDRKNTEAFF
DNA: TGTGCCAGTAGTGACCGGGACAGGAAGAACACTGAAGCTTTCTTT
J: TRBJ1-1
V: TRBV19
D: TRBD1
size: many

CDR3: CASSSSRKETQYF
DNA: TGTGCCAGCAGCTCCTCTAGAAAAGAGACCCAGTACTTC
J: TRBJ2-5
V: TRBV7-2
D: NA
size: many

CDR3: CASSLLRVDGNTIYF
DNA: TGTGCCAGCAGCCTGCTCAGGGTAGATGGAAACACTATATATTTT
J: TRBJ1-3
V: TRBV14
D: NA
size: few

CDR3: CASNPRGLAVNKETQYF
DNA: TGTGCCAGCAATCCAAGGGGGCTAGCGGTCAACAAAGAGACCCAGTACTTC
J: TRBJ2-5
V: TRBV2
D: NA
size: many

CDR3: CSVEWGLFNTEAFF
DNA: TGCAGCGTTGAATGGGGACTTTTTAACACTGAAGCTTTCTTT
J: TRBJ1-1
V: TRBV29-1
D: NA
size: few

CDR3: CASSLQGMNTEAFF
DNA: TGCGCCAGCAGCTTACAGGGTATGAACACTGAAGCTTTCTTT
J: TRBJ1-1
V: TRBV5-1
D: NA
size: many

CDR3: CASSYSREGYGYTF
DNA: TGTGCCAGCAGTTACTCTAGGGAGGGCTATGGCTACACCTTC
J: TRBJ1-2
V: TRBV6-5
D: NA
size: NA

CDR3: CASSFGIKWGRRTSTEAFF
DNA: TGTGCCAGCAGTTTCGGGATTAAGTGGGGTAGAAGAACTAGCACTGAAGCTTTCTTT
J: TRBJ1-1
V: TRBV12-3/TRBV12-4
D: NA
size: many

CDR3: CASSPPGQGNTEAFF
DNA: TGTGCCAGCAGTCCACCGGGACAGGGGAACACTGAAGCTTTCTTT
J: TRBJ1-1
V: TRBV12-3/TRBV12-4
D: TRBD1
size: many

CDR3: CASSEWMDQPQHF
DNA: TGTGCCAGCAGTGAATGGATGGATCAGCCCCAGCATTTT
J: TRBJ1-5
V: TRBV6-1
D: NA
size: many